This section outlines one T cell receptor (beta chain) sequence together with its context. What it recognizes is unknown. The sample originates from a study of response to subunit inactivated influenza vaccine. Via MiXCR, TCRdb re-called the RT-PCR reads, giving one row per CDR3 protein. The repertoire includes approximately 680,000 distinct CDR3 sequences, 15% to 17% of them detected once, and under 14% sits in the top ten. Study results and caveats: Few new T cells, the authors suggested, are recruited by each seasonal influenza vaccination.

This CDR3 is 15 amino acids long. In germline, CDR1 is DFQATT, CDR2 SNEGSKA (reference sequence). Deletions cut 6 bases from V and 3 bases from J, with 18 bases between. This sequence was found in a man in his forties or fifties who received an inactivated influenza vaccine. Source: PBMCs from blood, taken less than 13 days after vaccination. This chain connects TRBV20-1 to TRBJ2-1, with D possibly called TRBD1 or TRBD2 (5 bases each). CDR3 sequence reads: CSAWDPSLDYNEQFF. CDR3 in DNA: TGCAGTGCCTGGGACCCATCGTTAGACTACAATGAGCAGTTCTTC.